This paragraph covers one TCR beta chain sequence. The table came from immunoSEQ multiplex PCR; TCRdb's copy has only in-frame clones and leaves some out. The repertoire consists of some 170,000 clones, with 87% occurring once and the leading ten covering 1% to 1.5%. The entry originates in a study of blood T cell repertoires in COVID-19. Material: PBMCs or T cells enriched from blood (not recorded which). This TCR came from a human donor with acute COVID-19. The donor label of this sample is uncertain.

The CDR3 here is CASSYGGVGYTF. The CDR3 DNA follows: TGTGCCAGCAGTTACGGAGGGGTCGGCTACACCTTC. The chain has TRBV6-5 and TRBJ1-2, with D possibly being TRBD1 (5 bases). The CDR3 totals 12 residues. Trimming removed 2 bases at V and 8 bases at J, with 9 bases between. Looked up from germline, CDR1 is MNHEY and CDR2 is SVGAGI.